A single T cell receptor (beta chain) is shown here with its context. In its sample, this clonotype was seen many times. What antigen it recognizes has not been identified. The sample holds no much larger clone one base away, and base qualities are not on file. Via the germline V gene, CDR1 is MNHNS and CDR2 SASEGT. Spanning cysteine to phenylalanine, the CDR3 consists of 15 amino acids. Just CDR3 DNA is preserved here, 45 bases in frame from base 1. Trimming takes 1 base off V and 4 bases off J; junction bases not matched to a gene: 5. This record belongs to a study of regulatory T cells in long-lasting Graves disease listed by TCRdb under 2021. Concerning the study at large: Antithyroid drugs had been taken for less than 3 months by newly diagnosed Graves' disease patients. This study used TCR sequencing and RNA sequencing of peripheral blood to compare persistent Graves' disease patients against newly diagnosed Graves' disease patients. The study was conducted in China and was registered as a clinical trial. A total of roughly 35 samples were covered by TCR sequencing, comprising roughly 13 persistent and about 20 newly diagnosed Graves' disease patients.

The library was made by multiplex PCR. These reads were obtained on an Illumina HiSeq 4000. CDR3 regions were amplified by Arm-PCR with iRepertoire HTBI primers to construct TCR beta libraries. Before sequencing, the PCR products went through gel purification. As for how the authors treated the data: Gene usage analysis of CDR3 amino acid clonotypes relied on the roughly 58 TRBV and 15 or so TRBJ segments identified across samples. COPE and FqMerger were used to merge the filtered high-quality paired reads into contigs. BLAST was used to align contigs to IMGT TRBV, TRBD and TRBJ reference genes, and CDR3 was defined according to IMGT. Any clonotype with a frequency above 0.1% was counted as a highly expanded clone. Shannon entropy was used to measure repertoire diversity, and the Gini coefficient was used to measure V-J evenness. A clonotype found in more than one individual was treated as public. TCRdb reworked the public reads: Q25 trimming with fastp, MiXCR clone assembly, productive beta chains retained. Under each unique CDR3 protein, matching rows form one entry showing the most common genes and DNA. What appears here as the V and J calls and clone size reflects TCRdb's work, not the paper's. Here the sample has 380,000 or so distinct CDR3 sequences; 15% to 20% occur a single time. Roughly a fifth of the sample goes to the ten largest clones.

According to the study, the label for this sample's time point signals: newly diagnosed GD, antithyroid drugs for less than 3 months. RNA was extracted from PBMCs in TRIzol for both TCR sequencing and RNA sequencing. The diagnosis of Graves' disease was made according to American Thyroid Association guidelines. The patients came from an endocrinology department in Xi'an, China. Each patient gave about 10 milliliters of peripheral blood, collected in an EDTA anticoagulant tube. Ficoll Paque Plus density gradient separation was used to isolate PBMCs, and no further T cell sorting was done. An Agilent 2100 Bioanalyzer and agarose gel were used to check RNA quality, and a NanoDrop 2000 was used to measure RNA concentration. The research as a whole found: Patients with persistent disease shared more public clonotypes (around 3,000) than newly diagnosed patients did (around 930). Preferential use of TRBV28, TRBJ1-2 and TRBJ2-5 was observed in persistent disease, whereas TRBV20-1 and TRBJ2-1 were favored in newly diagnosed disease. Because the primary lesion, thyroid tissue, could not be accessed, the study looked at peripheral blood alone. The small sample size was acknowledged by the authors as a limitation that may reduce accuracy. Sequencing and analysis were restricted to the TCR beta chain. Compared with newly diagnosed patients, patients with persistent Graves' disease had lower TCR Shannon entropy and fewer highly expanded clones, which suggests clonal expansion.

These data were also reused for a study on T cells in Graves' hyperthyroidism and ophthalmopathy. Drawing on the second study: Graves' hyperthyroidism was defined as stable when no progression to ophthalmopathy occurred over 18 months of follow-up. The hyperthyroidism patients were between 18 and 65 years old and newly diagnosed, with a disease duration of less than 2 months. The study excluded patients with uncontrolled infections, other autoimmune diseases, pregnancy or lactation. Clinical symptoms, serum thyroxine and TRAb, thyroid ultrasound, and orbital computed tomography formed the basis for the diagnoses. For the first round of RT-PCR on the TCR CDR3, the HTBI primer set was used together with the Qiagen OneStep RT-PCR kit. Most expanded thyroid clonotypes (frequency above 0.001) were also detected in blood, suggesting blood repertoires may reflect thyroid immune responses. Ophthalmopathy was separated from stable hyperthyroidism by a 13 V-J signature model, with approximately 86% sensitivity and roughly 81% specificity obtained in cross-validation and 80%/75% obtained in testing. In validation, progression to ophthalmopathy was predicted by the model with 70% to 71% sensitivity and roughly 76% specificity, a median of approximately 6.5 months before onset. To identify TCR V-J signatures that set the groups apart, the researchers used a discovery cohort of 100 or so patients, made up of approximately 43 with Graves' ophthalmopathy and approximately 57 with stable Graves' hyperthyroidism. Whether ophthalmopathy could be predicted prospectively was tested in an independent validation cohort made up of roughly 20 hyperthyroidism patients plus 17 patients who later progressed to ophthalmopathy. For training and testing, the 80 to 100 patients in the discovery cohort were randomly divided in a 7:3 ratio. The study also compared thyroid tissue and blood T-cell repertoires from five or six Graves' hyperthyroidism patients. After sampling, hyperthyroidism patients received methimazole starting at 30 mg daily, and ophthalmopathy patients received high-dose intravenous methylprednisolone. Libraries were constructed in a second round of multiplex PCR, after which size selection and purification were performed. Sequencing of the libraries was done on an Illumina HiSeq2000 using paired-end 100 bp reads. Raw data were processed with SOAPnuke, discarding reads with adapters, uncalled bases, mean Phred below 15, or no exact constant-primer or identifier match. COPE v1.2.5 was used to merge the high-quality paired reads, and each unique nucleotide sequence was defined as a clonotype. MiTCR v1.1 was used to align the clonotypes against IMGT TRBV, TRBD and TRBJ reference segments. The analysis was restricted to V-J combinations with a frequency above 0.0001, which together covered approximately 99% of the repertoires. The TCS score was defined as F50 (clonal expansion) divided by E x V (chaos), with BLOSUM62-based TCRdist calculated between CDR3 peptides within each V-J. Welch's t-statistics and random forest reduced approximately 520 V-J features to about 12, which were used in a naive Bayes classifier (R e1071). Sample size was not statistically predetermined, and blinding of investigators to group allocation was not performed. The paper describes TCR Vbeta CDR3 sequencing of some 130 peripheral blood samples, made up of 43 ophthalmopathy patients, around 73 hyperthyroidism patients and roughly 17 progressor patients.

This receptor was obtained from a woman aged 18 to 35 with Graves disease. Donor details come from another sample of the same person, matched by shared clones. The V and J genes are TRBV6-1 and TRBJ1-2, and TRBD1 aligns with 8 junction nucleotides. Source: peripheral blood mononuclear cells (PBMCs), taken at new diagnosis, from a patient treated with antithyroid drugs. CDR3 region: CASSEDQGAGYGYTF. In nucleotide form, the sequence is TGTGCCAGCAGTGAAGATCAGGGGGCAGGCTATGGCTACACCTTC.